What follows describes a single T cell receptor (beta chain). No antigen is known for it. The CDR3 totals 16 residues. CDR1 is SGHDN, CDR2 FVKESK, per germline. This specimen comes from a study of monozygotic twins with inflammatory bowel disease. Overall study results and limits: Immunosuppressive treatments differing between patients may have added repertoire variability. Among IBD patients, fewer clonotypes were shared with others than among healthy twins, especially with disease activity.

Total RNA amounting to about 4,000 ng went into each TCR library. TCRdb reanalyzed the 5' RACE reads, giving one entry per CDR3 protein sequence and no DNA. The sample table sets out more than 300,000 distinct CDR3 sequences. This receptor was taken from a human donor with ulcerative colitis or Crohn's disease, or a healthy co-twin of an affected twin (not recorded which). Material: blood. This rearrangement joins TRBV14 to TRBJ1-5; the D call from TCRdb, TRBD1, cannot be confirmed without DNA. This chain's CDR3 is CASSQGSGALNQPQHF.